Included here is one TCR beta chain sequence, with context. Its specificity is unknown. This record belongs to a study of cytotoxic CD8 clonotypes in ibrutinib-treated CLL. Notes on the study in general: Public clonotypes occurred uncommonly; on treatment, they contracted or remained stable.

This CDR3 is 13 amino acids long. Trimming took 4 bases from V and 2 from J, leaving 9 bases between them. Germline CDR1 and CDR2: SGHRS and YFSETQ. Some clones are missing from TCRdb's copy, which holds only in-frame ones; the method was immunoSEQ multiplex PCR. Of approximately 340,000 clones in the sample, 67% are singletons; the top ten hold 6.3%. The origin of this receptor is a human donor with chronic lymphocytic leukemia. This rearrangement joins TRBV5-1 to TRBJ1-1; tentatively, D is TRBD1 (5 bases). The sequencing here drew on PBMCs, taken after 36 months of ibrutinib treatment. The CDR3 region is CASSEGPNTEAFF. CDR3 in DNA: TGCGCCAGCAGCGAGGGACCTAACACTGAAGCTTTCTTT.